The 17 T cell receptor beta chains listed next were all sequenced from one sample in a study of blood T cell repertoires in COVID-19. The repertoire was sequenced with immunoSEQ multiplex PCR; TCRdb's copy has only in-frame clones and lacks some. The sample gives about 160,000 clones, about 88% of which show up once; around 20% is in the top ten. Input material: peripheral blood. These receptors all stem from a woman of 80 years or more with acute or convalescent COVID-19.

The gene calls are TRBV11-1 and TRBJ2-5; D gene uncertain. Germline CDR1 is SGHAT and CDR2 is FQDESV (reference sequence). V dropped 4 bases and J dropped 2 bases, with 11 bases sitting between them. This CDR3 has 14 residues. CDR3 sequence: CASSYLTAQETQYF. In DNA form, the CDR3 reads TGTGCCAGCAGCTATCTCACAGCACAAGAGACCCAGTACTTC.

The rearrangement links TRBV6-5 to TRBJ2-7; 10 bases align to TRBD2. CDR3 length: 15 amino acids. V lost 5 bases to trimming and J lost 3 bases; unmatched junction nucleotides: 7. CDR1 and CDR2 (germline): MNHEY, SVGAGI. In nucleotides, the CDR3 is TGTGCCAGCAGTCCTATAGCGGGAGGTAACTACGAGCAGTACTTC. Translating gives CASSPIAGGNYEQYF.

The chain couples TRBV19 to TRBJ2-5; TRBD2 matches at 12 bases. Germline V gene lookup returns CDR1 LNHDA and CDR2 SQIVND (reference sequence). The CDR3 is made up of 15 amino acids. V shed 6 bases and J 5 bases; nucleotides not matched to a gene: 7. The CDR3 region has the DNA TGTGCCAGTAGACCGGGACTAGCGGGCGCGGAGACCCAGTACTTC. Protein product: CASRPGLAGAETQYF.

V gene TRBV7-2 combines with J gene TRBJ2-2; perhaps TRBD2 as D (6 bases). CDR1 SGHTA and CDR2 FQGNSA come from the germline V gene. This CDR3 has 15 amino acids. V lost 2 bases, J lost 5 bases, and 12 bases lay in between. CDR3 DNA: TGTGCCAGCAGCTTACGGGGGTGGGAGACCGGGGAGCTGTTTTTT. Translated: CASSLRGWETGELFF. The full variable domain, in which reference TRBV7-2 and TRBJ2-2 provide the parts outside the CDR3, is GAGVSQSPSNKVTEKGKDVELRCDPISGHTALYWYRQSLGQGLEFLIYFQGNSAPDKSGLPSDRFSAERTGGSVSTLTIQRTQQEDSAVYLCASSLRGWETGELFFGEGSRLTVL.

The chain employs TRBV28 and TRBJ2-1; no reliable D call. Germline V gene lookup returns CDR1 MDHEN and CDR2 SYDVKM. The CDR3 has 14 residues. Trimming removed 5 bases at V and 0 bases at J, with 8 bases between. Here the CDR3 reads CASSRSSSYNEQFF. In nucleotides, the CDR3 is TGTGCCAGCAGTAGGAGTTCCTCCTACAATGAGCAGTTCTTC.

CDR3 residues: CASSAGRPGEQYF. The CDR3 DNA follows: TGTGCCAGCAGTGCAGGCAGGCCGGGAGAGCAGTACTTC. This rearrangement joins TRBV6-4 to TRBJ2-7, with D maybe TRBD2 (5 bases). Trimming left V 4 bases short and J 7 bases short, with 14 bases between. This CDR3 has 13 residues. Germline V gene sequence: CDR1 MRHNA, CDR2 SNTAGT.

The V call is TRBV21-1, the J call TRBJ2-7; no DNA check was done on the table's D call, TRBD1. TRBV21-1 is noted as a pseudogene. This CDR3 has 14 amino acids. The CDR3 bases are TGTGCCAGCAGCAACGACAGGGACCCCTACGAGCAGTACTTC. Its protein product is CASSNDRDPYEQYF.

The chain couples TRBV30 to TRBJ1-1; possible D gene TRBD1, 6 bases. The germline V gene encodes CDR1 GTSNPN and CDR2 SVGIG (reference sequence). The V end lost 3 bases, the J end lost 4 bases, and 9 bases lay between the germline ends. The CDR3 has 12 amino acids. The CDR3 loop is CAWRTGFTEAFF. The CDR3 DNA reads TGTGCCTGGAGAACAGGGTTCACTGAAGCTTTCTTT. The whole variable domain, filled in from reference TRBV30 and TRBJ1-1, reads SQTIHQWPATLVQPVGSPLSLECTVEGTSNPNLYWYRQAAGRGLQLLFYSVGIGQISSEVPQNLSASRPQDRQFILSSKKLLLSDSGFYLCAWRTGFTEAFFGQGTRLTVV.

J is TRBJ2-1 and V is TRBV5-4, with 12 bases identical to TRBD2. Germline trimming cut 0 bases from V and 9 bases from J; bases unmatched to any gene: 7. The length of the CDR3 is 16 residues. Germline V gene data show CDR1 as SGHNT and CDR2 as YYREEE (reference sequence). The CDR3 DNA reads TGTGCCAGCAGCTTGGCCAACCTAGCGGGGGGGGTTGAGCAGTTCTTC. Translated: CASSLANLAGGVEQFF.

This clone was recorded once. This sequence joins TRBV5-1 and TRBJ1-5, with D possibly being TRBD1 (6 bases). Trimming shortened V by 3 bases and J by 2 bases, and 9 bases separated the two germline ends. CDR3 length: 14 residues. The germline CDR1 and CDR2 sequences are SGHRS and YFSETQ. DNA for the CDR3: TGCGCCAGCAGCTCCAGGGGTGGCAATCAGCCCCAGCATTTT. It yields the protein CASSSRGGNQPQHF.

The CDR3 spells CAWRRGWEEEQFF. For the CDR3, the DNA is TGTGCCTGGAGGCGGGGCTGGGAGGAAGAGCAGTTCTTC. V and J are TRBV30 and TRBJ2-1, with D maybe TRBD2 (6 bases). Looked up from germline, CDR1 is GTSNPN and CDR2 is SVGIG (reference sequence). V shed 3 bases and J shed 10 bases, with 16 bases lying between them. CDR3 length: 13 residues.

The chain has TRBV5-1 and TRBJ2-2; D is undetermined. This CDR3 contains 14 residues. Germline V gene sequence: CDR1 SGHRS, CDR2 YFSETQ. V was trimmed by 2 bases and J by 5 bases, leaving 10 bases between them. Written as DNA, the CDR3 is TGCGCCAGCAGCTTCTCAGGAAATACCGGGGAGCTGTTTTTT. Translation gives CASSFSGNTGELFF.

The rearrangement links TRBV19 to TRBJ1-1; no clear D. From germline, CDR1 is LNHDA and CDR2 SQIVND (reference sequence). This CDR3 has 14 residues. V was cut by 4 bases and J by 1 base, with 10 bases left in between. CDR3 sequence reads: CASSTARRNTEAFF. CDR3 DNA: TGTGCCAGTAGTACTGCCAGAAGGAACACTGAAGCTTTCTTT.

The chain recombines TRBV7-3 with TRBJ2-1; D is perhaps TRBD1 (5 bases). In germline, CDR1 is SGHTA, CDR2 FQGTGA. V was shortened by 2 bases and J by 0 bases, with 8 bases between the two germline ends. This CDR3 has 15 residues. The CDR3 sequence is CASSLGQTSYNEQFF. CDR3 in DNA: TGTGCCAGCAGCTTAGGACAAACCTCCTACAATGAGCAGTTCTTC.

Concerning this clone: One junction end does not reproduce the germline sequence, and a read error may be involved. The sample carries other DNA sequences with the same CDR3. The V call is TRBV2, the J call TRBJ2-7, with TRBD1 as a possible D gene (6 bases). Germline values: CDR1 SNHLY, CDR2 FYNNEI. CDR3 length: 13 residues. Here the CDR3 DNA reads TGTGCCAGCAGTGAGACAGGTGTGTACGAGCAATACTTC. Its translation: CASSETGVYEQYF.

The CDR3 reads CASSIDPGFYGYTF. CDR3 coding DNA: TGTGCCAGTAGTATAGATCCAGGGTTCTATGGCTACACCTTC. This rearrangement joins TRBV19 to TRBJ1-2, with D tentatively TRBD1 (5 bases). Trimming cost V 0 bases and J 4 bases, with 9 bases left between them. The germline gives CDR1 LNHDA, CDR2 SQIVND (reference sequence). This CDR3 has 14 residues.

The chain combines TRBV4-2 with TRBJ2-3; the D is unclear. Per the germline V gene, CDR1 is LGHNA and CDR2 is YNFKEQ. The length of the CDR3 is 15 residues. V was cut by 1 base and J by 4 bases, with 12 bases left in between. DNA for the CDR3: TGTGCCAGCAGCCAAGGGTCGCCTGGCTCAGATACGCAGTATTTT. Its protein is CASSQGSPGSDTQYF.